Listed here is a single T cell receptor (beta chain). What it binds is not known. Amplification used 60 Vbeta primers and 13 Jbeta primers. The authors' processing: It was a later analysis that counted about 80 million unique TCR beta chains, of which approximately 11 million were shared. The method was immunoSEQ multiplex PCR; TCRdb's version includes in-frame clones alone and lacks a portion of them. That table is the source of V, J and clone size, and D and trimming were worked out from the DNA. This sample has approximately 120,000 clones, with 74% found just once. The sample belongs to a study of cytomegalovirus exposure and HLA in healthy donors. Study-wide context: From donors who were HLA-typed, an early data release held 80 million to 95 million unique TCRs.

Study outcomes and limitations: A missense DCLRE1C variant was associated with V- and J-gene trimming of TCR beta chains in a later analysis, and an independent cohort replicated the association.

The source of this sequence is a woman between 50 and 59 years old in good health and CMV-seropositive. The sequencing sample was made of PBMCs.

CDR3 nucleotides: TGTGCCAGCAGCTTACCGCTAGCGGGGGCATACGAGCAGTACTTC. Protein sequence: CASSLPLAGAYEQYF. V is TRBV7-9 and J is TRBJ2-7; TRBD2 matches at 10 bases. The CDR3 consists of 15 residues. CDR1 SEHNR and CDR2 FQNEAQ come from the germline V gene (reference sequence). V was pared by 2 bases and J by 4 bases, with 5 bases of the junction left unmatched.